This TCR beta chain comes out of a study of T-cell memory formation after mild COVID-19. Overall study findings and caveats: Unconfirmed was the SARS-CoV-2 specificity of second-wave clones that peaked on day 37.

MiXCR, applied by TCRdb to the 5' RACE reads, yields one record per CDR3 protein. The sample holds 450,000 to 650,000 distinct CDR3 sequences, around 21% seen once. CDR3 size: 14 residues. CDR1 and CDR2 from the germline V gene are MNHNY and SVGAGI (reference sequence). V dropped 0 bases and J dropped 2 bases, with 8 bases sitting between them. This clonotype turned up a few times. No antigen is known for it. This receptor was identified in an adult woman who had mild COVID-19 (a few samples of this study predate the infection). Cell type and time point are not known. V is TRBV6-6 and J is TRBJ2-7, with D maybe TRBD2 (5 bases). Sequences were obtained from PBMCs or a T cell subset sorted from them (not recorded which). The CDR3 DNA is TGTGCCAGCAGTTACTCCTTGCGGGCCTACGAGCAGTACTTC. This sequence encodes CASSYSLRAYEQYF.